The entry that follows covers one T cell receptor beta chain sequence. Its antigen is undetermined. These data come from a study of Ad26.COV2.S vaccination and SARS-CoV-2 variants. Points from the study as a whole: From the TCR breadth and depth analyses, total T cell responses may have been underestimated.

This sample's treatment: around 19 received Ad26.COV2.S at low or high dose, single or two shots; 5 received placebo; per-sample allocation not given. Samples were taken on day 63 after the first vaccine or placebo injection. Measured with immunoSEQ multiplex PCR; TCRdb has only the in-frame clones, and not every one. Counted here are more than 300,000 clones, around 81% occurring once; the ten biggest clones make up roughly 2%. The CDR3 is 16 amino acids. The chain employs TRBV21-1 and TRBJ1-2. TRBV21-1 is noted as a pseudogene. This specimen was peripheral blood, taken in a trial of Ad26.COV2.S vaccine versus placebo. This receptor was identified in a person between 18 and 65 years old who received the Ad26.COV2.S COVID-19 vaccine or a placebo. CDR3 loop: CASSKAKGDGAYGYTF. Here the CDR3 DNA reads TGTGCCAGCAGCAAAGCCAAAGGGGACGGGGCTTATGGCTACACCTTC.